This T cell receptor (gamma chain) was captured in a study of gamma-delta T cells after stem cell transplantation. This CDR3 contains 13 residues. V trimming: 0 bases; J trimming: 8 bases; junction bases outside the gene matches: 7. CDR1 GITISATS and CDR2 ISYDGTV come from the germline V gene (reference sequence). This clone was counted a few times. The sample contains more than one DNA sequence encoding this CDR3. TCRdb reran clone calling via CATT on the RT-PCR reads. Of over 950 gamma-chain clones listed, around a sixth are singletons. The chain employs TRGV9 and TRGJ1 or TRGJ2. The clonotype was recovered from a human donor. It is not recorded whose cells these are; they may come from a transplant donor. Sequenced material: gamma-delta T cells. The CDR3 region is CALWEVLGHKKLF. The CDR3 DNA reads TGTGCCTTGTGGGAGGTGCTTGGCCATAAGAAACTCTTT.